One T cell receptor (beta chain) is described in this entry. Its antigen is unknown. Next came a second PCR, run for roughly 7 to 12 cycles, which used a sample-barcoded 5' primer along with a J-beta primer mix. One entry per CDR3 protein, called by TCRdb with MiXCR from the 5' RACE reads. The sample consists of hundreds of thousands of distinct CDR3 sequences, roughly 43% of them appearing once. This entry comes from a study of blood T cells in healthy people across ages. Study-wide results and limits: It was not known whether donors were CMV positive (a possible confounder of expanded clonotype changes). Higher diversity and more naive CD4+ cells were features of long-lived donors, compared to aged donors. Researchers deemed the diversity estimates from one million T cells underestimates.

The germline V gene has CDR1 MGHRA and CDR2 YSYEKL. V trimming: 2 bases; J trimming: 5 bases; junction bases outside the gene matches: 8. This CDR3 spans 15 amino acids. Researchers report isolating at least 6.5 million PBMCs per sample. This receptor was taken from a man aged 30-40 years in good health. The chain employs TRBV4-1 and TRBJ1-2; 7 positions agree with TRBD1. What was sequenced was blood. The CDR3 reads CASSQTDRAGYGYTF. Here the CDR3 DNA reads TGCGCCAGCAGCCAAACCGACAGGGCGGGGTATGGCTACACCTTC.